These T cell receptor beta chains were read from a single sample in a study of OX40 agonist ivuxolimab in advanced cancers. Some clones are missing from TCRdb's copy, which holds only in-frame ones; the method was immunoSEQ multiplex PCR. This table has under 25,000 clones, around 80% appearing once. The source material was CD4+ or CD8+ T cells sorted from blood, sampled in a trial of the OX40 agonist ivuxolimab. Receptor source: an adult with an advanced solid tumor such as melanoma, head and neck, liver or kidney cancer. Each CDR3 is given with its conserved first and last residue. Each record gives: CDR3 protein, V gene, J gene.

CASSFGREAFF,TRBV6-6,TRBJ1-1
CAWNQGRETQYF,TRBV30,TRBJ2-5
CASSLRAGGPTGELFF,TRBV7-9,TRBJ2-2
CSVERRGRVNYEQYF,TRBV29-1,TRBJ2-7
CASSFGQGFEAFF,TRBV5-1,TRBJ1-1
CAWDKTGGETDTQYF,TRBV30,TRBJ2-3
CASSGGDTGELFF,TRBV6-5,TRBJ2-2
CASSGGQGSQPQHF,TRBV6-5,TRBJ1-5
CASSLLGRWVDTQYF,TRBV5-1,TRBJ2-3
CASSLSVIGYEQYF,TRBV7-6,TRBJ2-7
CASSPGAQGWNQPQHF,TRBV7-9,TRBJ1-5
CASSLTGKGSPEAFF,TRBV7-9,TRBJ1-1
CASSYGRLQGANEQYF,TRBV6-5,TRBJ2-7
CASSLTGQANTEAFF,TRBV28,TRBJ1-1
CASSPAGGGRYGYTF,TRBV6-5,TRBJ1-2
CASSAPPHGYQETQYF,TRBV6-6,TRBJ2-5
CASSLGSYEQYF,TRBV11-2,TRBJ2-7
CASSTDRGSTASEAFF,TRBV7-9,TRBJ1-1
CASSPAGTDTQYF,TRBV6-5,TRBJ2-3
CASSLIFIGGQDEAFF,TRBV28,TRBJ1-1
CASSLLLGEQFF,TRBV27,TRBJ2-1
CASSPRYRDRGYEQYF,TRBV28,TRBJ2-7
CATSRGPYSGANVLTF,TRBV15,TRBJ2-6
CAWTGGRETQYF,TRBV30,TRBJ2-5
CASSSVGGSTDTQYF,TRBV7-8,TRBJ2-3
CASRQGNSPLHF,TRBV28,TRBJ1-6
CASSEAGTGGDGYTF,TRBV6-1,TRBJ1-2
CASSLGLVDEQFF,TRBV5-4,TRBJ2-1
CASSQDSYRGNYGYTF,TRBV4-1,TRBJ1-2
CASSPLVRASYNEQFF,TRBV4-2,TRBJ2-1
CASSQFAQAGNQPQHF,TRBV5-5,TRBJ1-5
CASSTSGSAGLGLGNTGELFF,TRBV7-3,TRBJ2-2
CASSSAGGLNQPQHF,TRBV28,TRBJ1-5
CASSYSQGSPETQYF,TRBV6-5,TRBJ2-5
CASSDSGGSAADTQYF,TRBV6-4,TRBJ2-3
CAVDRAGELFF,TRBV19,TRBJ2-2
CASSGGWGGADYGYTF,TRBV2,TRBJ1-2
CASSDRGGEPAETQYF,TRBV6-4,TRBJ2-5
CASSSQGVHYGYTF,TRBV6-5,TRBJ1-2
CASSTRLAGGEGADTQYF,TRBV7-8,TRBJ2-3
CASTEISAGGGAVTQYF,TRBV2,TRBJ2-3
CAWRGLSAGTYGYTF,TRBV30,TRBJ1-2
CASSLLTAGAFF,TRBV28,TRBJ1-1
CASSLGFMEAGRVDSYNEQFF,TRBV7-6,TRBJ2-1
CAWRLAGLGNEQYF,TRBV30,TRBJ2-7
CASSLGLRDQFF,TRBV7-6,TRBJ2-1
CASSFDGEEQYF,TRBV28,TRBJ2-7
CASRAGTQETQYF,TRBV2,TRBJ2-5
CASSPGQGRDQQFF,TRBV7-2,TRBJ2-1
CASSLSRNTGELFF,TRBV5-6,TRBJ2-2
CASSLLGPYEQYF,TRBV28,TRBJ2-7
CASTAGIPYEQYF,TRBV19,TRBJ2-7